One and the same sample provided the 19 T cell receptor beta chains below, sequenced in a study of blood T cell repertoires in COVID-19. Method: immunoSEQ multiplex PCR; TCRdb's copy keeps in-frame clones and lacks some. The sample has roughly 70,000 clones; around four fifths are singletons. Sequencing was performed on peripheral blood. Every receptor here comes from a human donor in a cohort sampled during active COVID-19.

The chain employs TRBV28 and TRBJ1-1, with TRBD1 as a possible D gene (6 bases). The CDR3 loop spans 15 amino acids. The V gene lost 7 bases and the J gene lost 6 bases, with 21 bases spanning the gap. CDR1 MDHEN and CDR2 SYDVKM come from the germline V gene. The CDR3 spells CASTESGTTTAEAFF. The DNA of the CDR3 is TGTGCCAGCACCGAATCCGGGACAACGACCGCTGAAGCTTTCTTT.

The rearrangement joins TRBV25-1 to TRBJ2-7; tentative D call: TRBD1 (6 bases). Germline values: CDR1 MGHDK, CDR2 SYGVNS. V gave up 8 bases and J gave up 2 bases, with 7 bases separating them. This CDR3 contains 11 residues. The CDR3 is CASRDTYEQYF. CDR3 coding DNA: TGTGCCAGCCGGGACACCTACGAGCAGTACTTC.

J is TRBJ2-5 and V is TRBV5-1, with TRBD1 identical over 7 bases. Losses at the gene ends were 4 bases for V and 2 bases for J; bases not matched to a gene: 8. Germline V lookup: CDR1 SGHRS, CDR2 YFSETQ. This CDR3 has 15 amino acids. In DNA form, the CDR3 reads TGCGCCAGCAGCCCCTGGGGACAGACTCAAGAGACCCAGTACTTC. Protein sequence: CASSPWGQTQETQYF.

The genes are TRBV7-2 and TRBJ2-5, with TRBD2 matching 11 bases. CDR3 size: 17 residues. With 5 bases clipped from V and 7 bases from J, the junction kept 15 bases outside the gene matches. The germline CDR1 and CDR2 sequences are SGHTA and FQGNSA. This CDR3 is CASSHNPGLAEGGTQYF. In nucleotides, the CDR3 is TGTGCCAGCAGCCACAACCCGGGACTAGCGGAGGGGGGGACCCAGTACTTC.

A few counts support this clone. This chain links TRBV27 with TRBJ2-1, with 7 bases fitting TRBD2. The CDR3 runs to 17 residues. The germline V gene has CDR1 MNHEY and CDR2 SMNVEV (reference sequence). Trimming at V came to 3 bases and at J to 9 bases, leaving 17 bases not matched to a gene. The CDR3 DNA sequence: TGTGCCAGCAGTTTTCGAGGGAGGGCCGATTTGTCACTTGAGCAGTTCTTC. Encoded protein: CASSFRGRADLSLEQFF.

This chain joins TRBV7-9 and TRBJ2-7; 12 bases line up with TRBD2. The V gene end was trimmed by 5 bases and the J gene end by 2 bases; junction bases not matched to a gene: 4. There are 15 residues in the CDR3. Germline CDR1 SEHNR, CDR2 FQNEAQ (reference sequence). The CDR3 DNA follows: TGTGCCAGCAGCCCTAGGACTAGCGGGGCCTACGAGCAGTACTTC. Translating it yields CASSPRTSGAYEQYF.

J is TRBJ1-6 and V is TRBV6-5, with D perhaps matching TRBD1 (5 bases). The CDR3 is made up of 14 amino acids. Germline loops: CDR1 MNHEY, CDR2 SVGAGI. Trimming took 10 bases from V and 7 from J, leaving 17 bases between them. CDR3 in DNA: TGTGCCACCCGGGACTCATCCAGGAATTCACCCCTCCACTTT. As protein: CATRDSSRNSPLHF.

J is TRBJ2-7 and V is TRBV21-1; whether TRBD1, the table's D call, matches the DNA was not checked. TRBV21-1 is marked as a pseudogene. The CDR3 is made up of 20 amino acids. CDR3 sequence: CASSPHLRGKLVSAVHEQYF. CDR3 coding DNA: TGTGCCAGCAGCCCGCACTTAAGGGGGAAGCTCGTAAGTGCGGTCCACGAGCAGTACTTC.

V and J are TRBV5-6 and TRBJ2-1; D ambiguous. From germline, CDR1 is SGHDT and CDR2 YYEEEE. Deletions cut 4 bases from V and 0 bases from J, with 14 bases between. CDR3 length equals 16 residues. The CDR3 here is CASSPVSTASYNEQFF. In DNA, the CDR3 is TGTGCCAGCAGCCCGGTATCGACTGCCTCCTACAATGAGCAGTTCTTC.

This CDR3 is CASSLRRLAGSTEQFF. The DNA for the CDR3 is TGTGCCAGCAGCTTAAGGAGGCTAGCGGGAAGTACTGAGCAGTTCTTC. The rearrangement joins TRBV11-2 to TRBJ2-1, with 9 bases that match TRBD2. The ends lost 2 bases at V and 9 bases at J; junction bases unmatched: 11. The CDR3 has 16 residues. Germline-derived CDR1 and CDR2 are SGHAT and FQNNGV.

The V and J genes are TRBV4-3 and TRBJ1-2; D is perhaps TRBD1 (5 bases). V shed 5 bases and J shed 4 bases, with 26 bases lying between them. Per germline, CDR1 LGHNA and CDR2 YSLEER. The CDR3 sequence is 18 residues long. The CDR3 spells CASSAPPVGQALIYGYTF. CDR3 bases: TGCGCCAGCAGCGCACCCCCGGTGGGGCAGGCCCTGATCTATGGCTACACCTTC.

V is TRBV6-1 and J is TRBJ1-6; D is unresolved. The germline V and J ends were trimmed by 3 bases and 0 bases, with 6 bases remaining between them. This CDR3 is 15 amino acids long. Germline CDR1 reads MNHNS; CDR2 reads SASEGT. In nucleotides, the CDR3 is TGTGCCAGCAGTGAGTTGAGCTCCTATAATTCACCCCTCCACTTT. Translated: CASSELSSYNSPLHF.

The V and J genes are TRBV7-6 and TRBJ2-7; 13 nucleotides agree with TRBD2. The CDR3 contains 15 residues. V lost 1 base and J lost 3; bases outside the gene matches: 0. CDR1 is SGHVS and CDR2 is FNYEAQ in the germline V gene. The CDR3 sequence: CASSLGTSGSYEQYF. DNA for the CDR3: TGTGCCAGCAGCTTAGGGACTAGCGGGAGCTACGAGCAGTACTTC.

The V and J genes are TRBV5-4 and TRBJ1-2, with TRBD1 matching 7 bases. V trimming: 4 bases; J trimming: 6 bases; junction bases outside the gene matches: 9. CDR3 length: 14 amino acids. From germline, CDR1 is SGHNT and CDR2 YYREEE (reference sequence). For the CDR3, the DNA is TGTGCCAGCAGCGGATGGACAGGCGTAAATGGCTACACCTTC. Translation: CASSGWTGVNGYTF.

The chain employs TRBV5-1 and TRBJ1-2; TRBD1 aligns across 7 bases. The CDR3 extends over 15 amino acids. The J segment lost 0 bases and the V segment lost 4 bases, leaving 6 bases of the junction unmatched. CDR1 is SGHRS and CDR2 is YFSETQ in the germline V gene. The CDR3 coding sequence is TGCGCCAGCAGCAGCGTGGGGACAGCTAACTATGGCTACACCTTC. This codes for CASSSVGTANYGYTF.

The J gene is TRBJ2-2, the V gene TRBV7-2; D possibly corresponds to TRBD2 (6 bases). V was shortened by 5 bases and J by 6 bases, with 10 bases between the two germline ends. CDR1 is SGHTA, CDR2 FQGNSA, per germline. The CDR3 contains 13 residues. Here the CDR3 reads CASSRRRAGELFF. As DNA, the CDR3 is TGTGCCAGCAGCCGGAGGAGGGCCGGGGAGCTGTTTTTT.

This clone was seen only a few times. The V gene is TRBV2, the J gene TRBJ2-5; 9 nucleotides match TRBD1. Germline V gene data show CDR1 as SNHLY and CDR2 as FYNNEI. The junction had 5 bases not matched to a gene; V was cut back by 5 bases and J by 1 base. The CDR3 consists of 15 residues. Here the CDR3 DNA reads TGTGCCAGCAGTTTCGACAGGGGGTTCCAAGAGACCCAGTACTTC. It codes for CASSFDRGFQETQYF.

The gene calls are TRBV29-1 and TRBJ2-2; 10 nucleotides match TRBD1. Germline V gene sequence: CDR1 SQVTM, CDR2 ANQGSEA. V trimming: 6 bases; J trimming: 4 bases; junction bases outside the gene matches: 5. The CDR3 is made up of 14 amino acids. The CDR3 here is CSVGQGRGTGELFF. The CDR3 region has the DNA TGCAGCGTGGGACAGGGGCGGGGCACCGGGGAGCTGTTTTTT.

This clone was detected only once. The chain carries TRBV5-8 and TRBJ2-5; TRBD1 matches 7 bases. J lost 5 bases, V lost 3 bases, and 7 bases had no gene match. There are 14 residues in the CDR3. Germline CDR1 and CDR2: SGHTS and YDEGEE. DNA of the CDR3: TGTGCCAGCAGCTCGGTGGGCAGGGGGGAGACCCAGTACTTC. Translated: CASSSVGRGETQYF.